This T cell receptor beta chain originates from a study of T-cell reconstitution after alpha-beta-depleted transplantation in children. Points from the study as a whole: Alpha-beta T cells present about two months after transplant were reported to originate from several hundred expanded graft clones. Some patients' high day-60 TCRbeta diversity was attributed to recipient cells surviving conditioning. It was newly produced T cells that mostly accounted for T-cell counts and diversity one year after transplant.

Trimming cost V 5 bases and J 4 bases; bases outside gene matches: 12. CDR3 length: 16 amino acids. Using unique molecular identifiers, the investigators prepared the TCRbeta library. TCRdb ran MiXCR on the PCR reads and lists one entry per CDR3 protein. Among about 200,000 distinct CDR3 sequences listed, about 6.6% were seen once. This clonotype was detected only a few times. Its cognate antigen is unknown. This receptor was taken from a boy aged 2 to 10 with acute lymphoblastic leukemia, due to receive a stem cell transplant. This rearrangement joins TRBV12-3 or TRBV12-4 to TRBJ2-7; TRBD2 matches 9 bases. The specimen comprised PBMCs, sampled before TCRalphabeta/CD19-depleted stem cell transplant. The CDR3 reads CASSAGGSGSLYEQYF. The CDR3 DNA is TGTGCCAGCAGTGCCGGTGGTAGCGGGAGTTTGTACGAGCAGTACTTC.